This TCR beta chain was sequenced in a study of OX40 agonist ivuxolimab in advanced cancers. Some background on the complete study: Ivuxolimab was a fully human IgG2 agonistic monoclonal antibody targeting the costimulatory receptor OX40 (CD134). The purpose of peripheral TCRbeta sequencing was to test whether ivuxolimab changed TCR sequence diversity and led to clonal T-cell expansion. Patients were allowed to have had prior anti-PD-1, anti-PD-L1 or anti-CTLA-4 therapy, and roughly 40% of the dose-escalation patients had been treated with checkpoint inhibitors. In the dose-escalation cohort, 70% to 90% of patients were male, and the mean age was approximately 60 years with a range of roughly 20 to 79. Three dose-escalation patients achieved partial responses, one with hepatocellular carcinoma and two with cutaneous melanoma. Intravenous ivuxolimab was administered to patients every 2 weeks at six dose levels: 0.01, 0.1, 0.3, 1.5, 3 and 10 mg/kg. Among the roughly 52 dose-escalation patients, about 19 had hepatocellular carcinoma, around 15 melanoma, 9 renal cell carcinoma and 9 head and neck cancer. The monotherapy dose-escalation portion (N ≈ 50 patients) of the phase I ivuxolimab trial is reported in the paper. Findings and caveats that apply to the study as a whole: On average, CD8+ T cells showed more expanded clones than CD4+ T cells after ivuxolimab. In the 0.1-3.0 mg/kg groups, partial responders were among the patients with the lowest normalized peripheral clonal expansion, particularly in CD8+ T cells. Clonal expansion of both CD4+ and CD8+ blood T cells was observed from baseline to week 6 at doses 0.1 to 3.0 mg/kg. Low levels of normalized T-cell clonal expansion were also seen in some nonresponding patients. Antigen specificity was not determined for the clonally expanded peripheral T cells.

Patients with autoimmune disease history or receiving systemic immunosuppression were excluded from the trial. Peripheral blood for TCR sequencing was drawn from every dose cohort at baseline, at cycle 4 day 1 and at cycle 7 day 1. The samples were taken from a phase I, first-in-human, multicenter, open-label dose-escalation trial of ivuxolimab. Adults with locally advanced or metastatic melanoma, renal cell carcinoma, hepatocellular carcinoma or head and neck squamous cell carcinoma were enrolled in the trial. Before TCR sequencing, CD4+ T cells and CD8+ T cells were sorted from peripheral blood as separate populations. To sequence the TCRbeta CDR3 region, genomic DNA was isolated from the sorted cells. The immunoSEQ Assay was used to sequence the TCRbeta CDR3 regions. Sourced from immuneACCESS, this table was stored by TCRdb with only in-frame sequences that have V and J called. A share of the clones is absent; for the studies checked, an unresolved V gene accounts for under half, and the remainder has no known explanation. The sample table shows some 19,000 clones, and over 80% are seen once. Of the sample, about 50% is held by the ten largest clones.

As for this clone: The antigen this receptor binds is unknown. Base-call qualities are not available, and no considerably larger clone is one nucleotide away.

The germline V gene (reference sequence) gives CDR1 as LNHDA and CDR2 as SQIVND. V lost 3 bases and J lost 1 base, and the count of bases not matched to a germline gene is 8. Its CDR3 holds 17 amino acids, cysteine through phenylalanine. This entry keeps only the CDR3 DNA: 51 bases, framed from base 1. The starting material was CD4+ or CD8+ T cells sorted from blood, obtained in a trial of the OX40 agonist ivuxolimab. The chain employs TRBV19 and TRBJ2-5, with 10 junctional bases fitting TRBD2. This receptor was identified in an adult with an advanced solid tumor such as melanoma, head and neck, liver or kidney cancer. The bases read TGTGCCAGTAGTATTTCTAGCGGGGGACAACTCCAAGAGACCCAGTACTTC. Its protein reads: CASSISSGGQLQETQYF.